This T cell receptor beta chain comes out of a study of OX40 agonist ivuxolimab in advanced cancers. For context, the study as a whole: The costimulatory receptor OX40 (CD134) was targeted by ivuxolimab, a fully human IgG2 agonistic monoclonal antibody. Of the 50 to 55 dose-escalation patients, hepatocellular carcinoma was present in approximately 20, melanoma in roughly 15, renal cell carcinoma in 9 and head and neck cancer in 9. Intravenous ivuxolimab was administered to patients every 2 weeks at six dose levels: 0.01, 0.1, 0.3, 1.5, 3 and 10 mg/kg. Patients were allowed to have had prior anti-PD-1, anti-PD-L1 or anti-CTLA-4 therapy, and approximately 41% of the dose-escalation patients had previously received checkpoint inhibitors. The purpose of peripheral TCRbeta sequencing was to test whether ivuxolimab changed TCR sequence diversity and led to clonal T-cell expansion. A male proportion of roughly 80% and a mean age of approximately 61 years, ranging from roughly 23 to 90, were recorded for the dose-escalation cohort. Partial responses occurred in three dose-escalation patients, of whom one had hepatocellular carcinoma and two had cutaneous melanoma. The paper describes the monotherapy dose-escalation part (N = 52 patients) of the phase I trial of ivuxolimab.

From V the trimming removes 0 bases and from J it removes 5 bases, while the gene matches leave 6 bases of the junction unaccounted for. The CDR3 covers 16 residues, taking in both the cysteine and the phenylalanine. The DNA shown is the 48-base CDR3, in frame from base 1. CDR1 and CDR2 are read off the germline V gene as LGHNA and YSLEER. The trial excluded patients who had a history of autoimmune disease or who were on systemic immunosuppression. Peripheral blood for TCR sequencing was collected from all dose cohorts at baseline, on cycle 4 day 1, and on cycle 7 day 1. Samples came from an open-label, multicenter, first-in-human phase I dose-escalation trial of ivuxolimab. Adults with locally advanced or metastatic head and neck squamous cell, hepatocellular, melanoma or renal cell carcinoma were enrolled in the trial. Before TCR sequencing, CD4+ and CD8+ T cells were separately sorted from peripheral blood.

Of note for this clone: This receptor's antigen is unknown. No base quality information exists; no much larger clone differs at one position.

What the research found in general, with its limitations: The antigen specificity of the peripheral T cells that underwent clonal expansion was not determined. In the 0.1-3.0 mg/kg groups, partial responders had among the lowest normalized peripheral clonal expansion, particularly in CD8+ T cells. After ivuxolimab, more expanded clones were found on average in CD8+ T cells than in CD4+ T cells. At doses from 0.1 to 3.0 mg/kg, clonal expansion was seen in both CD4+ and CD8+ blood T cells between baseline and week 6. Low levels of normalized T-cell clonal expansion were also shown by some nonresponding patients.

For sequencing of the TCRbeta CDR3 region, genomic DNA was extracted from the sorted cells. The immunoSEQ Assay was used to sequence the TCRbeta CDR3 regions. TCRdb stores this immuneACCESS table with in-frame sequences only. Part of the clones is absent; in the studies checked, under half of the shortfall reflects unresolved V genes, and no reason is known for the rest. The sample table holds tens of thousands of clones, of which approximately 88% were seen once. The ten largest clonotypes hold approximately 2.4% of the sample. The V and J genes are TRBV4-3 and TRBJ1-1; TRBD1 lines up with 10 middle nucleotides. Source: CD4+ or CD8+ T cells sorted from blood, taken in a trial of the OX40 agonist ivuxolimab. The source is an adult with an advanced solid tumor such as melanoma, head and neck, liver or kidney cancer. The sequenced DNA: TGCGCCAGCAGCCAAGAGACGGGACAGGGGAGAACTGAAGCTTTCTTT. Its translation reads: CASSQETGQGRTEAFF.